Below are 31 T cell receptor beta chains sequenced from a single sample in a study of CD8+ T cells in alopecia areata. Sequencing templates came from extracted RNA that was reverse transcribed into cDNA. The protocol was immunoSEQ multiplex PCR, while the TCRdb copy is restricted to in-frame clones and leaves out a portion. The top ten clones hold 4% to 6% of a sample with roughly 200,000 clones, roughly 50% of them seen once. Sequenced sample: CD8+ T cells sorted from blood. The receptor set was obtained from a human donor in good health.

This clone was counted only a few times. V is TRBV20-1 and J is TRBJ1-1; D uncertain. CDR1 and CDR2 from the germline V gene are DFQATT and SNEGSKA (reference sequence). Trimming removed 3 bases at V and 7 bases at J, with 6 bases between. This CDR3 contains 10 residues. The CDR3 region has the DNA TGCAGTGCTAGGCTAGTTGAAGCTTTCTTT. Its translation is CSARLVEAFF.

The chain carries TRBV11-2 and TRBJ1-4; tentative D call: TRBD1 (5 bases). The CDR3 sequence is 15 residues long. In germline, CDR1 is SGHAT, CDR2 FQNNGV. Trimming shortened V by 5 bases and J by 7 bases, and 17 bases separated the two germline ends. CDR3 in DNA: TGTGCCAGCAGCACACGGGGGTTCCCCGGTGAAAAACTGTTTTTT. Protein: CASSTRGFPGEKLFF.

This clone was seen a handful of times. The chain combines TRBV25-1 with TRBJ2-5; D call uncertain. Germline loops: CDR1 MGHDK, CDR2 SYGVNS. This CDR3 comprises 14 residues. V lost 2 bases to trimming and J lost 3 bases, with 10 bases between them. The CDR3 is CASSESQPKETQYF. For the CDR3, the DNA is TGTGCCAGCAGTGAAAGTCAGCCCAAAGAGACCCAGTACTTC. Full variable domain (missing parts from reference TRBV25-1 and TRBJ2-5): EADIYQTPRYLVIGTGKKITLECSQTMGHDKMYWYQQDPGMELHLIHYSYGVNSTEKGDLSSESTVSRIRTEHFPLTLESARPSHTSQYLCASSESQPKETQYFGPGTRLLVL.

Worth noting for this clone: At the DNA level, this CDR3 is encoded by other sequences in the same sample as well. The chain links TRBV6-5 to TRBJ2-7, with unresolved D. V was clipped by 0 bases and J by 4 bases, with 7 bases between them. The length of the CDR3 is 13 residues. Germline V gene lookup returns CDR1 MNHEY and CDR2 SVGAGI. CDR3 nucleotide sequence: TGTGCCAGCAGTTACTCTCAGTCTTACGAGCAGTACTTC. This sequence encodes CASSYSQSYEQYF.

V is TRBV7-9 and J is TRBJ1-1; tentatively, D is TRBD1 (6 bases). V gave up 3 bases and J gave up 0 bases, with 8 bases separating them. This CDR3 has 14 residues. CDR1 SEHNR and CDR2 FQNEAQ come from the germline V gene (reference sequence). CDR3 in DNA: TGTGCCAGCAGCTTGGGGGGGCTGAACACTGAAGCTTTCTTT. It encodes CASSLGGLNTEAFF.

This chain uses TRBV13 with TRBJ2-7, with TRBD2 matching 9 bases. This CDR3 has 15 residues. V lost 4 bases, J lost 0 bases, and 4 bases stayed unmatched. CDR1 PRHDT and CDR2 FYEKMQ come from the germline V gene (reference sequence). The CDR3 nucleotides are TGTGCCAGCAGCTGGTTAGCGGGGGCCTCCTACGAGCAGTACTTC. As protein: CASSWLAGASYEQYF.

This clone was picked up many times. The J gene is TRBJ1-2, the V gene TRBV4-1; 7 nucleotides match TRBD1. This CDR3 has 13 amino acids. Germline V gene data show CDR1 as MGHRA and CDR2 as YSYEKL. Unmatched junction bases numbered 6, after V lost 4 bases and J lost 7 bases. CDR3 residues: CASSPRTGGGYTF. The DNA of the CDR3 is TGCGCCAGCAGCCCCCGGACAGGAGGTGGCTACACCTTC.

This clone was found a few times. CDR3: CASSLRLAGPPGTQYF. The DNA of the CDR3 is TGTGCCAGCAGCCTTCGACTAGCGGGACCCCCGGGTACGCAGTATTTT. V gene TRBV7-8 combines with J gene TRBJ2-3, with TRBD2 matching over 11 bases. With V trimmed by 5 bases and J by 8 bases, 12 bases remained unmatched. The CDR3 contains 16 residues. Per germline, CDR1 SGHVS and CDR2 FQNEAQ.

This chain joins TRBV29-1 and TRBJ2-7; TRBD1 matches at 10 bases. Germline V gives CDR1 SQVTM, CDR2 ANQGSEA. The CDR3 runs to 15 residues. The ends lost 5 bases at V and 2 bases at J; junction bases unmatched: 9. In DNA, the CDR3 is TGCAGCGTTCGGACAGGGGGTCCCCTGGCCTACGAGCAGTACTTC. This gives the protein CSVRTGGPLAYEQYF.

The table lists this clone with a few counts. This chain joins TRBV2 and TRBJ2-3, with D unresolved. Trimming left V 1 base short and J 2 bases short, with 7 bases between. The CDR3 covers 14 residues. Germline CDR1 SNHLY, CDR2 FYNNEI. The CDR3 DNA reads TGTGCCAGCAGTGAAGGGCAGTACACAGATACGCAGTATTTT. As protein: CASSEGQYTDTQYF.

This chain links TRBV30 with TRBJ2-7; 10 nucleotides agree with TRBD1. J lost 6 bases, V lost 8 bases, and 4 bases had no gene match. This CDR3 region has 11 residues. Germline values: CDR1 GTSNPN, CDR2 SVGIG (reference sequence). The CDR3 here is CAGTGVSEQYF. DNA for the CDR3: TGTGCCGGGACAGGGGTGTCCGAGCAGTACTTC.

Many counts were recorded for this clone. The chain recombines TRBV29-1 with TRBJ2-2; D gene unclear. V was shortened by 4 bases and J by 1 base, with 4 bases between the two germline ends. The germline V gene has CDR1 SQVTM and CDR2 ANQGSEA. The CDR3 loop spans 12 amino acids. The CDR3 loop is CSVVWNTGELFF. The CDR3 DNA reads TGCAGCGTTGTCTGGAACACCGGGGAGCTGTTTTTT.

Only a few counts were recorded for this clone. The chain combines TRBV19 with TRBJ1-5; 8 nucleotides line up with TRBD1. After removal of 2 bases from V and 4 bases from J, the junction contained 4 bases not matched to a gene. This CDR3 is built from 15 residues. Germline V CDR1 and CDR2: LNHDA, SQIVND (reference sequence). CDR3 sequence reads: CASSIYGQGNQPQHF. CDR3 DNA sequence: TGTGCCAGTAGTATATACGGACAGGGAAATCAGCCCCAGCATTTT.

The chain combines TRBV6-5 with TRBJ2-1; possibly TRBD2 for D (5 bases). CDR3 length equals 13 residues. From germline, CDR1 is MNHEY and CDR2 SVGAGI. Trimming pared 7 bases from V and 5 bases from J, leaving 12 bases between. The chain's CDR3 is CASTAGNHNEQFF. The CDR3 DNA reads TGTGCCAGCACCGCCGGGAACCACAATGAGCAGTTCTTC.

This clone turned up a few times. The chain carries TRBV4-1 and TRBJ1-6, with no clear D. Trimming took off 1 base at V and 13 bases at J, with 8 bases between the two ends. The CDR3 length is 12 residues. Germline CDR1 and CDR2: MGHRA and YSYEKL. The CDR3 loop reads CASSQGSIPLHF. The CDR3 coding sequence is TGCGCCAGCAGCCAAGGCTCTATCCCCCTCCACTTT.

The chain links TRBV2 to TRBJ1-1, with TRBD1 identical over 7 bases. Germline loops: CDR1 SNHLY, CDR2 FYNNEI. V was clipped by 1 base and J by 4 bases; unmatched bases: 3. This CDR3 contains 14 residues. The CDR3 loop is CASSEVAGGTEAFF. As DNA, the CDR3 is TGTGCCAGCAGTGAAGTAGCAGGGGGCACTGAAGCTTTCTTT.

The sample holds a few counts of this clone. This chain connects TRBV4-1 to TRBJ2-7, with D unclear. Between the trimmed V and J ends, which lost 4 bases and 1 base, there was a span of 11 bases. The CDR3 length is 14 residues. The germline V gene has CDR1 MGHRA and CDR2 YSYEKL. In DNA, the CDR3 is TGCGCCAGCAGCCTAAAGGAGATTTCCTACGAGCAGTACTTC. This encodes CASSLKEISYEQYF.

The CDR3 bases are TGTGCCAGCAGCCATAGGGGTCCCGACGAGCAGTACTTC. It translates to CASSHRGPDEQYF. This chain links TRBV16 with TRBJ2-7; TRBD1 is a possible D gene (5 bases). The CDR3 runs to 13 residues. Per germline, CDR1 KGHSY and CDR2 FQNENV. Between the trimmed V and J ends, which lost 3 bases and 5 bases, there was a span of 11 bases.

The chain combines TRBV2 with TRBJ2-3, with 10 bases matching TRBD2. After removal of 3 bases from V and 1 base from J, the junction contained 4 bases not matched to a gene. There are 16 residues in the CDR3. Germline CDR1 is SNHLY and CDR2 is FYNNEI. CDR3: CASSDTGTSGTDTQYF. CDR3 in DNA: TGTGCCAGCAGTGATACCGGGACTAGCGGCACAGATACGCAGTATTTT.

The chain has TRBV18 and TRBJ2-7; D possibly uses TRBD1 or TRBD2 (6 bases each). The germline V gene encodes CDR1 KGHSH and CDR2 LQKENI. The CDR3 runs 16 residues. V lost 3 bases, J lost 0 bases, and 15 bases lay in between. Here the CDR3 reads CASSPPGADSSYEQYF. The CDR3 bases are TGTGCCAGCTCACCTCCGGGGGCTGATAGCTCCTACGAGCAGTACTTC.

The chain employs TRBV7-8 and TRBJ2-3; no definite D call. The CDR3 length is 14 residues. The V end was cut by 5 bases, the J end by 3 bases, with 12 bases between. Germline CDR1 reads SGHVS; CDR2 reads FQNEAQ. CDR3 bases: TGTGCCAGCAGCACAGAAGGTTGGACAGATACGCAGTATTTT. It codes for CASSTEGWTDTQYF.

The V call is TRBV2, the J call TRBJ2-2; a possible D gene is TRBD2 (6 bases). Trimming took off 6 bases at V and 3 bases at J, with 14 bases between the two ends. The CDR3 has 15 amino acids. CDR1 SNHLY and CDR2 FYNNEI come from the germline V gene. This CDR3 reads CASSTSWEDTGELFF. DNA for the CDR3: TGTGCCAGCAGCACTAGCTGGGAGGACACCGGGGAGCTGTTTTTT.

A note on this clone: The same CDR3 also results from other DNA sequences found in this sample. The chain combines TRBV5-6 with TRBJ2-7; 7 bases map to TRBD1. CDR1 SGHDT and CDR2 YYEEEE come from the germline V gene. V was pared by 0 bases and J by 2 bases, with 2 bases of the junction left unmatched. This CDR3 has 14 amino acids. CDR3 nucleotide sequence: TGTGCCAGCAGCTTGGGTCAGGGGGCCTACGAGCAGTACTTC. Protein: CASSLGQGAYEQYF.

V and J are TRBV13 and TRBJ1-2, with 7 positions matching TRBD1. Per germline, CDR1 PRHDT and CDR2 FYEKMQ (reference sequence). The CDR3 runs 15 residues. The junction had 7 bases not matched to a gene; V was cut back by 4 bases and J by 2 bases. CDR3 loop: CASSSGDRPNYGYTF. As DNA, the CDR3 is TGTGCCAGCAGCTCCGGGGACAGACCCAACTATGGCTACACCTTC.

This clone appeared a few times. The chain links TRBV9 to TRBJ1-1; 7 nucleotides line up with TRBD1. Germline V gene lookup returns CDR1 SGDLS and CDR2 YYNGEE. J was trimmed by 4 bases and V by 3 bases; bases with no gene match: 3. This CDR3 contains 13 residues. This CDR3 reads CASSATGSTEAFF. Here the CDR3 DNA reads TGTGCCAGCAGCGCGACAGGGAGCACTGAAGCTTTCTTT.

The V and J genes are TRBV5-6 and TRBJ1-2; D gene unclear. Germline V gene data show CDR1 as SGHDT and CDR2 as YYEEEE. The V and J ends lost 4 bases and 4 bases respectively, with 14 bases between them. CDR3 size: 14 residues. The CDR3 region is CASSVGSASYGYTF. CDR3 nucleotide sequence: TGTGCCAGCAGCGTGGGGAGTGCCAGCTATGGCTACACCTTC.

The chain joins TRBV5-1 to TRBJ1-1; D unresolved. CDR3 length: 13 residues. V lost 0 bases and J 4 bases, leaving 7 bases between the germline ends. The germline V gene encodes CDR1 SGHRS and CDR2 YFSETQ. The CDR3 loop is CASSLGGSTEAFF. The CDR3 bases are TGCGCCAGCAGCTTGGGCGGCAGCACTGAAGCTTTCTTT.

The chain combines TRBV27 with TRBJ1-1; D call uncertain. The V gene's germline CDR1 is MNHEY and CDR2 SMNVEV (reference sequence). CDR3 size: 13 residues. Deletions cut 3 bases from V and 1 base from J, with 6 bases between. CDR3 bases: TGTGCCAGCAGTTTTGGGGAGAACACTGAAGCTTTCTTT. Its translation is CASSFGENTEAFF.

This clone has a single count. The gene calls are TRBV5-6 and TRBJ2-5; no clear D gene. Trimming pared 4 bases from V and 4 bases from J, leaving 8 bases between. This CDR3 comprises 12 residues. Germline CDR1 is SGHDT and CDR2 is YYEEEE. The CDR3 nucleotides are TGTGCCAGCAGCCCCGCAGGAGAGACCCAGTACTTC. This encodes CASSPAGETQYF.

The rearrangement uses TRBV7-9 and TRBJ2-5, with a tentative D call TRBD2 (6 bases). CDR1 and CDR2 from the germline V gene are SEHNR and FQNEAQ (reference sequence). Trimming took 4 bases from V and 1 from J, leaving 13 bases between them. The CDR3 has 15 residues. The CDR3 loop is CASSSRDQSQETQYF. In DNA, the CDR3 is TGTGCCAGCAGCTCGCGGGACCAGAGCCAAGAGACCCAGTACTTC.

The chain recombines TRBV29-1 with TRBJ2-7, with 9 bases aligning to TRBD1. J was trimmed by 3 bases and V by 5 bases; bases with no gene match: 11. Germline V gene sequence: CDR1 SQVTM, CDR2 ANQGSEA. This CDR3 is built from 15 residues. The CDR3 protein is CSVSSGTGSYYEQYF. CDR3 DNA sequence: TGCAGCGTTTCCTCCGGGACAGGGAGTTACTACGAGCAGTACTTC.